The table lists the clone carrying this T cell receptor beta chain with a few counts. Antigen: not known. This specimen comes from a study of T-cell memory formation after mild COVID-19. About the research overall: Among the donors, TCR clusters were largely specific to each donor.

One entry per CDR3 protein results from TCRdb running MiXCR on the 5' RACE reads. There are approximately 100,000 distinct CDR3 sequences in the sample; roughly 11% occur only once, and roughly 40% lies in the top ten. General study points: Of the contracting clones, CD4+ ones lay mainly in CM and EM, and CD8+ ones in EMRA. Researchers found some responding clones in pre-infection memory, a sign that cross-reactive memory joined. Clones contracting over day 15 to 85 were CD4/CD8 balanced, with later expanders leaning CD4+.

The sample taken for sequencing was PBMCs or a T cell subset sorted from them (not recorded which). This sequence originates from a young man who had mild COVID-19 (a few samples of this study predate the infection). Cell type and time point are not known.

CDR3: CASSIQGGEKLFF. CDR3 nucleotide sequence: TGTGCCAGTAGTATACAAGGCGGTGAAAAACTGTTTTTT. The chain couples TRBV19 to TRBJ1-4; D is undetermined. The CDR3 length is 13 residues. V was pared by 2 bases and J by 7 bases, with 8 bases between. The germline V gene encodes CDR1 LNHDA and CDR2 SQIVND (reference sequence).